These 29 T cell receptor beta chains were sequenced from one sample in a study of spatial heterogeneity in lung cancer (dated by TCRdb to between 2019 and 2020). Beyond this particular receptor, the publication reports: The tumor nonsynonymous mutation count correlated with the number of expanded intratumoral alpha and beta TCRs.

The antigens these receptors bind are not known. This sample's time point label indicates: sample taken at primary tumor resection. The library came from 5' RACE. The reads were generated on a NextSeq 500. The raw public reads went through TCRdb reprocessing: fastp at Q25, MiXCR clone calling, in-frame beta chains kept. Rows with one shared CDR3 protein collapse into an entry with the most common genes and DNA. The sample table shows around 2,700 distinct CDR3 sequences, and about 6.9% are seen once. The top ten constitute roughly 10% of the sample. This specimen consisted of lung tumor tissue, obtained at surgery. Receptors were obtained from a male donor with early-stage non-small cell lung cancer.

This clonotype counts as medium-sized. The chain combines TRBV28 with TRBJ2-2; maybe TRBD1 (6 bases). In germline, CDR1 is MDHEN, CDR2 SYDVKM. With 5 bases removed from V and 0 bases from J, the gap between germline ends came to 13 bases. The CDR3 runs to 16 residues. The CDR3 protein is CASSPAGDANTGELFF. The CDR3 nucleotides are TGTGCCAGCAGTCCCGCAGGGGACGCGAACACCGGGGAGCTGTTTTTT.

Sample share makes this clonotype medium-sized (0.01 to 0.1%). The chain carries TRBV6-5 and TRBJ1-2; D gene ambiguous. The CDR3 covers 12 residues. V lost 10 bases to trimming and J lost 0 bases, with 9 bases between them. CDR1 MNHEY and CDR2 SVGAGI come from the germline V gene. The CDR3 DNA follows: TGTGCCACCCGGACCCCTAACTATGGCTACACCTTC. It codes for CATRTPNYGYTF.

This clonotype is categorized as medium-sized. The chain has TRBV29-1 and TRBJ2-7, with 11 positions matching TRBD1. Trimming cost V 6 bases and J 6 bases; bases outside gene matches: 10. Germline loops: CDR1 SQVTM, CDR2 ANQGSEA. The CDR3 runs 14 residues. The CDR3 sequence is CSVRDRGGRSEQYF. DNA of the CDR3: TGCAGCGTACGGGACAGGGGGGGAAGGTCCGAGCAGTACTTC.

At least ten counts were recorded for this clonotype. CDR3 bases: TGCAGTGCTATTCCCTTGGGGACTGAAGCTTTCTTT. Its protein is CSAIPLGTEAFF. V and J are TRBV20-1 and TRBJ1-1; D gene ambiguous. Germline CDR1 DFQATT, CDR2 SNEGSKA (reference sequence). The CDR3 contains 12 residues. The V end was cut by 4 bases, the J end by 5 bases, with 11 bases between.

This clonotype ranks as medium-sized. The V and J genes are TRBV7-9 and TRBJ1-3; D gene unclear. Between the trimmed V and J ends, which lost 2 bases and 0 bases, there was a span of 5 bases. The CDR3 is 14 residues long. CDR1 SEHNR and CDR2 FQNEAQ come from the germline V gene (reference sequence). The CDR3: CASSLTASGNTIYF. CDR3 coding DNA: TGTGCCAGCAGCTTAACAGCCTCTGGAAACACCATATATTTT.

This clonotype ranks as medium-sized. This chain connects TRBV28 to TRBJ1-5; perhaps TRBD1 as D (5 bases). The V gene's germline CDR1 is MDHEN and CDR2 SYDVKM. The V and J ends lost 5 bases and 4 bases respectively, with 21 bases between them. The CDR3 is 17 residues long. CDR3 nucleotide sequence: TGTGCCAGCAGTAGCGCGTCGATGGGGCTTTATAATCAGCCCCAGCATTTT. Translation: CASSSASMGLYNQPQHF.

Within the sample, this clonotype is medium-sized. This rearrangement joins TRBV7-3 to TRBJ2-7, with D perhaps matching TRBD1 (5 bases). Trimming shortened V by 5 bases and J by 5 bases, and 13 bases separated the two germline ends. The CDR3 sequence is 13 residues long. Germline loops: CDR1 SGHTA, CDR2 FQGTGA. CDR3 bases: TGTGCCAGCAGCCAAACAGGTACCCACGAGCAGTACTTC. Translation gives CASSQTGTHEQYF.

By sample fraction, this clonotype is medium-sized. The chain couples TRBV6-1 to TRBJ2-7, with a weak D call TRBD1 (6 bases). Trimming shortened V by 5 bases and J by 4 bases, and 12 bases separated the two germline ends. There are 13 residues in the CDR3. The germline V gene encodes CDR1 MNHNS and CDR2 SASEGT. The CDR3 spells CASSLIQGYEQYF. The CDR3 coding sequence is TGTGCCAGCAGTCTAATACAGGGATACGAGCAGTACTTC.

This clonotype was observed many times. V usage is TRBV12-3 or TRBV12-4 and J usage is TRBJ2-7, with 10 bases fitting TRBD1. After removal of 4 bases from V and 6 bases from J, the junction contained 6 bases not matched to a gene. This CDR3 is built from 14 residues. Here the CDR3 DNA reads TGTGCCAGCAGTTCCCGGGACAGGGGCGGCGAGCAGTACTTC. Its protein product is CASSSRDRGGEQYF.

In this sample, this clonotype is medium-sized. A junction boundary mismatches the germline segment, possibly from a read error. The chain has TRBV20-1 and TRBJ2-7, with 9 positions matching TRBD2. Per the germline V gene, CDR1 is DFQATT and CDR2 is SNEGSKA (reference sequence). CDR3 length: 17 amino acids. The CDR3 region has the DNA TGCAGTGCAAGAGCGGAGGCGGGAGGGCCTAACTTCTACGAGCAGTACTTC. Residues: CSARAEAGGPNFYEQYF.

By share, this clonotype counts as medium-sized. The chain links TRBV7-2 to TRBJ1-3; unclear D gene. The V gene's germline CDR1 is SGHTA and CDR2 FQGNSA. Trimming shortened V by 1 base and J by 5 bases, and 0 bases separated the two germline ends. The length of the CDR3 is 11 residues. The CDR3 loop reads CASSLGNTIYF. The CDR3 DNA follows: TGTGCCAGCAGCTTAGGAAACACCATATATTTT.

This clonotype ranks as medium-sized (0.01 to 0.1%). The chain is built from TRBV19 and TRBJ2-5; D ambiguous. The CDR3 is made up of 15 amino acids. CDR1 is LNHDA and CDR2 is SQIVND in the germline V gene (reference sequence). Trimming took 3 bases from V and 4 from J, leaving 15 bases between them. The CDR3 nucleotides read TGTGCCAGTAGTATGGGCAATCAGAACGCAGAGACCCAGTACTTC. It translates to CASSMGNQNAETQYF. The full variable domain, in which reference TRBV19 and TRBJ2-5 provide the parts outside the CDR3, is DGGITQSPKYLFRKEGQNVTLSCEQNLNHDAMYWYRQDPGQGLRLIYYSQIVNDFQKGDIAEGYSVSREKKESFPLTVTSAQKNPTAFYLCASSMGNQNAETQYFGPGTRLLVL.

This clonotype is labeled large (0.1 to 1%). The chain is built from TRBV5-6 and TRBJ2-6; D is ambiguous. The CDR3 is made up of 14 amino acids. V gave up 4 bases and J gave up 0 bases, with 5 bases separating them. Germline V gene sequence: CDR1 SGHDT, CDR2 YYEEEE. The CDR3 loop reads CASSVPSGANVLTF. As DNA, the CDR3 is TGTGCCAGCAGCGTCCCCTCTGGGGCCAACGTCCTGACTTTC.

The chain is built from TRBV12-3 or TRBV12-4 and TRBJ2-1; TRBD2 is a possible D gene (6 bases). This CDR3 comprises 17 residues. Trimming pared 8 bases from V and 14 bases from J, leaving 34 bases between. In DNA, the CDR3 is TGTGCCAGCCTTGCGGGGAATTCAATCCCTCCAATGAGCATGAAGTTCTTC. This translates into CASLAGNSIPPMSMKFF.

By share, this clonotype ranks as medium-sized. The genes are TRBV20-1 and TRBJ1-1, with D perhaps TRBD1 (6 bases). The CDR3 totals 14 residues. The ends were cut back, 1 base at V and 3 bases at J, with 12 bases in the middle. The germline gives CDR1 DFQATT, CDR2 SNEGSKA (reference sequence). The CDR3 loop reads CSARAGAIDTEAFF. The CDR3 DNA follows: TGCAGTGCTAGAGCGGGGGCTATCGACACTGAAGCTTTCTTT.

This clonotype is judged medium-sized. V is TRBV28 and J is TRBJ2-6; tentatively, D is TRBD2 (5 bases). There are 13 residues in the CDR3. Trimming pared 8 bases from V and 4 bases from J, leaving 9 bases between. CDR1 is MDHEN, CDR2 SYDVKM, per germline. The CDR3 spells CASEGPGANVLTF. The CDR3 DNA is TGTGCCAGCGAGGGCCCGGGGGCCAACGTCCTGACTTTC. Together with reference TRBV28 and TRBJ2-6, the CDR3 gives the full variable domain: DVKVTQSSRYLVKRTGEKVFLECVQDMDHENMFWYRQDPGLGLRLIYFSYDVKMKEKGDIPEGYSVSREKKERFSLILESASTNQTSMYLCASEGPGANVLTFGAGSRLTVL.

This clonotype was counted between two and nine times. The genes are TRBV25-1 and TRBJ2-7, with 10 positions matching TRBD2. Germline V gene sequence: CDR1 MGHDK, CDR2 SYGVNS. Germline trimming cut 4 bases from V and 10 bases from J; bases unmatched to any gene: 10. The CDR3 runs 14 residues. The DNA of the CDR3 is TGTGCCAGCAGTGCCCATAGCGGGGGGCCCGTCCAGTACTTC. This sequence encodes CASSAHSGGPVQYF.

By frequency in the sample, this clonotype is medium-sized. CDR3 nucleotide sequence: TGTGCCAGCAGTCCACTACAGGGAGAGCAGTACTTC. This translates into CASSPLQGEQYF. The chain joins TRBV28 to TRBJ2-7, with a weak D call TRBD1 (6 bases). Germline CDR1 reads MDHEN; CDR2 reads SYDVKM. The V gene lost 5 bases and the J gene lost 7 bases, with 12 bases spanning the gap. The CDR3 is made up of 12 amino acids.

This clonotype is termed medium-sized (0.01 to 0.1%). The rearrangement links TRBV3-1 to TRBJ1-5; 8 bases map to TRBD1. The CDR3 loop spans 15 amino acids. The V gene's germline CDR1 is LGHDT and CDR2 YNNKEL (reference sequence). The trim removed 4 bases at V and 4 bases at J, leaving 6 bases unmatched. The CDR3 sequence is CASSLSGGWNQPQHF. In DNA form, the CDR3 reads TGTGCCAGCAGCCTATCAGGGGGCTGGAATCAGCCCCAGCATTTT. The whole variable domain, filled in from reference TRBV3-1 and TRBJ1-5, reads DTAVSQTPKYLVTQMGNDKSIKCEQNLGHDTMYWYKQDSKKFLKIMFSYNNKELIINETVPNRFSPKSPDKAHLNLHINSLELGDSAVYFCASSLSGGWNQPQHFGDGTRLSIL.

This clonotype is judged medium-sized (0.01 to 0.1%). V gene TRBV27 combines with J gene TRBJ2-3; D gene uncertain. Germline values: CDR1 MNHEY, CDR2 SMNVEV (reference sequence). This CDR3 spans 14 amino acids. Trimming shortened V by 5 bases and J by 2 bases, and 11 bases separated the two germline ends. The CDR3 bases are TGTGCCAGCAGTCGAGTAGCTGACACAGATACGCAGTATTTT. It codes for CASSRVADTDTQYF.

This clonotype has ten or more counts. The V and J genes are TRBV20-1 and TRBJ2-2, with 8 bases fitting TRBD2. The germline gives CDR1 DFQATT, CDR2 SNEGSKA (reference sequence). CDR3 length: 15 amino acids. V lost 2 bases to trimming and J lost 2 bases; unmatched junction nucleotides: 4. The DNA for the CDR3 is TGCAGTGCTAGACCCGGGACTAGAAACACCGGGGAGCTGTTTTTT. As protein: CSARPGTRNTGELFF.

The J gene is TRBJ2-5, the V gene TRBV29-1; the D gene could be TRBD1 or TRBD2 (5 bases each). V lost 8 bases to trimming and J lost 4 bases, with 14 bases between them. The CDR3 has 12 amino acids. Germline V gives CDR1 SQVTM, CDR2 ANQGSEA. CDR3 sequence (DNA): TGCAGCAAGAGTACAGGAGGAGAGACCCAGTACTTC. This encodes CSKSTGGETQYF.

This sequence joins TRBV20-1 and TRBJ1-2; tentatively, D is TRBD1 (5 bases). V lost 6 bases to trimming and J lost 7 bases, with 18 bases between them. The CDR3 covers 13 residues. Germline-derived CDR1 and CDR2 are DFQATT and SNEGSKA (reference sequence). CDR3 in amino acids: CSAVGLAISGYTF. CDR3 nucleotide sequence: TGCAGTGCCGTGGGACTAGCAATCAGTGGCTACACCTTC.

In this sample, this clonotype is medium-sized. The V call is TRBV6-5, the J call TRBJ2-7, with 9 bases aligning to TRBD2. The CDR3 is made up of 15 amino acids. Germline-derived CDR1 and CDR2 are MNHEY and SVGAGI. V dropped 6 bases and J dropped 2; count of bases not matched to a gene: 8. Written as DNA, the CDR3 is TGTGCCAGCAGGAGATCGGGACTAGCCGCCTACGAGCAGTACTTC. This translates into CASRRSGLAAYEQYF.

By share of the sample, this clonotype is medium-sized. The genes are TRBV6-5 and TRBJ2-1; TRBD2 matches 10 bases. J was trimmed by 14 bases and V by 5 bases; bases with no gene match: 6. This CDR3 spans 12 amino acids. Per germline, CDR1 MNHEY and CDR2 SVGAGI. CDR3 amino acids: CASSDPSGRKFF. DNA for the CDR3: TGTGCCAGCAGTGATCCTAGCGGGAGAAAGTTCTTC.

This clonotype is deemed medium-sized (0.01 to 0.1%). The chain combines TRBV11-2 with TRBJ2-1; D remains unclear. Deletions cut 1 base from V and 3 bases from J, with 4 bases between. The CDR3 loop spans 13 amino acids. The germline gives CDR1 SGHAT, CDR2 FQNNGV. The CDR3 DNA reads as TGTGCCAGCAGCTTAGCCAGCTACAATGAGCAGTTCTTC. It is translated as CASSLASYNEQFF.

This clonotype is termed medium-sized. This sequence joins TRBV5-1 and TRBJ2-7; the match to TRBD2 covers 7 bases. Germline assignment: CDR1 SGHRS and CDR2 YFSETQ. The CDR3 loop spans 15 amino acids. Trimming took 1 base from V and 2 from J; bases not matched to a gene: 6. CDR3 protein: CASSLSLATTYEQYF. CDR3 sequence (DNA): TGCGCCAGCAGCTTGTCACTAGCGACCACCTACGAGCAGTACTTC.

This clonotype is medium-sized (0.01 to 0.1%) in the sample. V usage is TRBV20-1 and J usage is TRBJ2-3; 12 nucleotides match TRBD2. From germline, CDR1 is DFQATT and CDR2 SNEGSKA (reference sequence). This CDR3 region has 14 residues. Germline trimming cut 6 bases from V and 5 bases from J; bases unmatched to any gene: 6. This CDR3 reads CSAATSGGVDTQYF. DNA of the CDR3: TGCAGTGCGGCGACTAGCGGGGGTGTAGATACGCAGTATTTT.

By sample fraction, this clonotype is medium-sized. This chain connects TRBV7-9 to TRBJ1-5; no firm D call. V lost 5 bases and J lost 2, with 13 bases in between. Germline assignment: CDR1 SEHNR and CDR2 FQNEAQ (reference sequence). The CDR3 runs to 15 residues. The CDR3 sequence: CASSPMKGGNQPQHF. The CDR3 nucleotides are TGTGCCAGCAGCCCCATGAAGGGAGGCAATCAGCCCCAGCATTTT. The whole variable domain, remainder taken from reference TRBV7-9 and TRBJ1-5, is DTGVSQNPRHKITKRGQNVTFRCDPISEHNRLYWYRQTLGQGPEFLTYFQNEAQLEKSRLLSDRFSAERPKGSFSTLEIQRTEQGDSAMYLCASSPMKGGNQPQHFGDGTRLSIL.